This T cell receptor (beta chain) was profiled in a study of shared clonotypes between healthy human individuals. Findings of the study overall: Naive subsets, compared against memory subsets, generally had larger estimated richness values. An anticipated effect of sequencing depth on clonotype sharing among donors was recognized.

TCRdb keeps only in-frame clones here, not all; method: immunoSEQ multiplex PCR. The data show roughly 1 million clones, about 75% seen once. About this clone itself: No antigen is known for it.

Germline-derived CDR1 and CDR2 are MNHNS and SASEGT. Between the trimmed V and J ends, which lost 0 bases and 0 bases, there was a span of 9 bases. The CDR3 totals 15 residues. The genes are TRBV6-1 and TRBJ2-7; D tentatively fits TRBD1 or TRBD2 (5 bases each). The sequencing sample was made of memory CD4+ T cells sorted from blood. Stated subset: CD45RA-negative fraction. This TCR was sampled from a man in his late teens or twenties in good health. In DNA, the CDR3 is TGTGCCAGCAGTGAAGCATGGGGGTCCTCCTACGAGCAGTACTTC. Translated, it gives CASSEAWGSSYEQYF.